Here is one T cell receptor (beta chain) with its context. This clone came up many times. Its binding antigen is unknown. The record has no base qualities; no much larger clone is one base away. This sample stems from a study of blood T cell repertoires in COVID-19 (dated by TCRdb to the early 2020s). Regarding the study in general: Collaborator samples came from the United States, Italy and Spain and covered acute and convalescent phases of COVID-19. The material from the prospective study consisted of cDNA or gDNA derived from T cells, B-cell-depleted T cells, or PBMCs. Deeply sampled blood TCRbeta repertoires from subjects exposed to, actively infected with, or recovered from COVID-19 were included in the dataset. The repertoires were released in a freely available public database intended as a resource for research on the immune response to SARS-CoV-2. The samples were drawn from the first 160 participants of the ongoing ImmuneRACE study and from over a thousand subjects provided by 6 global collaborators. Sample metadata almost always included a de-identified subject ID, COVID-19 status, age in years and sex. Where available, HLA class I and class II types were obtained from metadata supplied by the sample provider rather than from assay-based typing. The full study reports these points: The amount of clinical and demographic metadata varied by source and participant and was provided uncurated.

Collaborating institutions collected whole blood in K2EDTA tubes following their own protocols. Collaborator samples were shipped for TCRbeta analysis as frozen whole blood, isolated PBMCs, or DNA extracted from either sample type. The immunoSEQ Assay, a bias-controlled multiplex PCR, was used to amplify TCRbeta CDR3 regions from genomic DNA. For the original study's pipeline: The number of nucleated cells in each sample was estimated by amplification of reference gene primers within the assay. To quantify the absolute abundance of each unique TCRbeta CDR3 rearrangement, sequence reads were collapsed and filtered. Productive Simpson clonality was computed per sample as the square root of Simpson's diversity index over productive rearrangements. This immuneACCESS table, as held by TCRdb, lists in-frame sequences with V and J called but not all clones. Of the missing ones, under half trace to an unresolved V gene in checked studies; the others have no known cause. D and trimming come from the DNA, and the V and J calls and clone size come from that table. The table for this sample lists 120,000 or so clones; over 70% of them were counted only once. The top ten hold more than 3% of the sample.

The receptor comes from a woman between 45 and 65 years old with acute or convalescent COVID-19. The specimen sequenced was peripheral blood.

The bases read TGTGCCAGCAGGGACTATACTCCAATCTCTGGGGCCAACGTCCTGACTTTC. Protein translation: CASRDYTPISGANVLTF. The chain is made from TRBV5-4 and TRBJ2-6; the D region possibly corresponds to TRBD2 (6 bases align). The CDR3 runs 17 amino acids, cysteine and phenylalanine included. Only CDR3 DNA is held: 51 bases, read in frame from base 1. The germline V gene (reference sequence) specifies SGHNT as CDR1 and YYREEE as CDR2. V is clipped by 5 bases and J by 0 bases, and the sequence between their germline boundaries is 15 bases long.